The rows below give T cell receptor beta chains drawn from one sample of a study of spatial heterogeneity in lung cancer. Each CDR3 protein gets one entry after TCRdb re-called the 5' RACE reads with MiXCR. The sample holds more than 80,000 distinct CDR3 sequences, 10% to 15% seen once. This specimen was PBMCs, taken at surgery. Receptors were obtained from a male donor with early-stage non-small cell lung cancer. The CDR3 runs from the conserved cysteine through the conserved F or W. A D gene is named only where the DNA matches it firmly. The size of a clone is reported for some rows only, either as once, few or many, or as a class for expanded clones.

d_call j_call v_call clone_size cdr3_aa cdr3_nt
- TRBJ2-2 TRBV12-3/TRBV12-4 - CASSRGANGELFF TGTGCCAGCAGTCGGGGGGCAAACGGGGAGCTGTTTTTT
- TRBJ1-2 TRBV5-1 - CASSLVVDRLDGYTF TGCGCCAGCAGCTTGGTGGTGGACAGACTTGATGGCTACACCTTC
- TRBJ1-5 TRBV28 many CASSPGETSNQPQHF TGTGCCAGCAGTCCAGGGGAAACTAGCAATCAGCCCCAGCATTTT
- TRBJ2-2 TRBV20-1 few CSARNYRNTGELFF TGCAGTGCTAGGAACTACAGAAACACCGGGGAGCTGTTTTTT
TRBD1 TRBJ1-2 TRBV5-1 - CASSSGTGVNGYTF TGCGCCAGCAGCTCCGGGACAGGGGTTAATGGCTACACCTTC
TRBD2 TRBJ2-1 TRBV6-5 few CASSRGGGESYNEQFF TGTGCCAGCAGCCGGGGGGGCGGGGAATCCTACAATGAGCAGTTCTTC
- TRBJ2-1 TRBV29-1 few CSVDSSDNNEQFF TGCAGCGTTGATTCTAGCGATAACAATGAGCAGTTCTTC
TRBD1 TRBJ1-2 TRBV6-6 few CASSTGGRGQGAYGYTF TGTGCCAGCAGTACTGGGGGGAGAGGACAGGGGGCCTATGGCTACACCTTC
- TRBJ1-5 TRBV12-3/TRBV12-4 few CASSLFLEGLQHF TGTGCCAGCAGTTTATTTTTGGAAGGGCTTCAGCATTTT
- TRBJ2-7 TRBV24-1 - CATSDSPQGLRDEQYF TGTGCCACCAGTGATTCCCCCCAGGGGCTTCGGGACGAGCAGTACTTC
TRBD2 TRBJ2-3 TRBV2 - CASRLAGHTDTQYF TGTGCCAGCAGACTAGCGGGCCACACAGATACGCAGTATTTT
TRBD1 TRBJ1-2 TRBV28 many CASSFRGQGHF TGTGCCAGCAGTTTTCGGGGACAGGGCCACTTC
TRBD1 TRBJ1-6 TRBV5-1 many CASSPGQGNSPLHF TGCGCCAGCAGCCCGGGACAGGGGAATTCACCCCTCCACTTT
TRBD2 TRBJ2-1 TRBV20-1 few CSARQGLAGIYNEQFF TGCAGTGCTAGACAGGGACTAGCGGGTATATACAATGAGCAGTTCTTC
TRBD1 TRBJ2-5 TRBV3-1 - CASSQTDRVKETQYF TGTGCCAGCAGCCAAACGGACAGGGTAAAAGAGACCCAGTACTTC
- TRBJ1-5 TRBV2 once CASSLRGHQPQHF TGTGCCAGCAGCCTACGGGGACATCAGCCCCAGCATTTT
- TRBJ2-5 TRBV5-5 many CASSLGTLQETQYF TGTGCCAGCAGCTTGGGGACACTTCAAGAGACCCAGTACTTC
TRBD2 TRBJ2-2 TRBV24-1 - CATSDHTALAGDTGELFF TGTGCCACCAGTGACCATACCGCACTAGCGGGAGACACCGGGGAGCTGTTTTTT
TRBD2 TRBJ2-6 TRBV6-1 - CASSVTSGSRSGANVLTF TGTGCCAGCAGTGTTACTAGCGGGTCACGCTCTGGGGCCAACGTCCTGACTTTC
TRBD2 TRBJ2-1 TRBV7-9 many CASSKVAGVISEQFF TGTGCCAGCAGCAAGGTAGCGGGAGTCATCTCTGAGCAGTTCTTC
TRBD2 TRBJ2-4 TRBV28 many CASSSIPGTSGRRRNIQYF TGTGCCAGCAGTTCCATCCCGGGGACTAGCGGGAGAAGGAGAAACATTCAGTACTTC
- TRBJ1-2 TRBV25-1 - CASSELADFYGYTF TGTGCCAGCAGTGAATTGGCAGACTTCTATGGCTACACCTTC
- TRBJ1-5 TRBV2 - CASSELPGASSNQPQHF TGTGCCAGCAGTGAATTACCGGGGGCATCAAGCAATCAGCCCCAGCATTTT
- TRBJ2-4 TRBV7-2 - CASSGLENSKNIQYF TGTGCCAGCAGCGGCCTGGAGAATTCCAAAAACATTCAGTACTTC
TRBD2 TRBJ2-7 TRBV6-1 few CASSPLAGGSYEQYF TGTGCCAGCAGTCCTCTAGCGGGAGGCTCCTACGAGCAGTACTTC
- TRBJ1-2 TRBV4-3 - CASSHPENGYTF TGCGCCAGCAGCCATCCGGAAAATGGCTACACCTTC
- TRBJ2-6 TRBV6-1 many CASQYIGSGANVLTF TGTGCCAGTCAATACATCGGATCCGGGGCCAACGTCCTGACTTTC
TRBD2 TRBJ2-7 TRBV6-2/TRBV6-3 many CASKRAGINYEQYF TGTGCCAGCAAGCGAGCGGGGATCAACTACGAGCAGTACTTC
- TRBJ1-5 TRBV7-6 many CASSGTASQPQHF TGTGCCAGCAGTGGGACCGCGTCTCAGCCCCAGCATTTT
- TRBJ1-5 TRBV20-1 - CSAAARGSNQPQHF TGCAGTGCCGCCGCCCGGGGAAGCAATCAGCCCCAGCATTTT
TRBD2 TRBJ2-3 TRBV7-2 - CASSLGPSGASDTQYF TGTGCCAGCAGCTTAGGGCCCAGCGGGGCATCAGATACGCAGTATTTT
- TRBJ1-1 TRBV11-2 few CASSLDVNTEAFF TGTGCCAGCAGCTTAGACGTGAACACTGAAGCTTTCTTT
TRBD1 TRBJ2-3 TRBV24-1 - CATSDIGTGISDTQYF TGTGCCACCAGTGACATCGGGACAGGGATATCAGATACGCAGTATTTT
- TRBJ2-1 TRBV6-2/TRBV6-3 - CASSYRASQGDEQFF TGTGCCAGCAGTTACCGGGCATCCCAAGGTGATGAGCAGTTCTTC
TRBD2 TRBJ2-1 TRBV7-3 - CASSTTSGSGDEQFF TGTGCCAGCAGCACCACTAGCGGGAGTGGTGATGAGCAGTTCTTC
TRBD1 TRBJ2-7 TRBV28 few CASSSRQGNTYEQYF TGTGCCAGCAGTTCCAGACAGGGGAACACCTACGAGCAGTACTTC
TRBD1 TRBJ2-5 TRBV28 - CASSFGTGRLQETQYF TGTGCCAGCAGTTTCGGGACAGGCCGCCTCCAAGAGACCCAGTACTTC
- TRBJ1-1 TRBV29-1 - CSAWGEANTEAFF TGCAGCGCGTGGGGTGAGGCGAACACTGAAGCTTTCTTT
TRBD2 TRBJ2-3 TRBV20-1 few CSARDRLAGVSDTQYF TGCAGTGCTAGAGATCGGCTAGCGGGAGTGTCAGATACGCAGTATTTT
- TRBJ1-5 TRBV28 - CASTPPGGYQPQHF TGTGCCAGCACTCCCCCGGGGGGGTACCAGCCCCAGCATTTT
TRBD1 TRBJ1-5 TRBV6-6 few CASSPEGQGFQPQHF TGTGCCAGCAGTCCAGAGGGACAGGGTTTTCAGCCCCAGCATTTT